This TCR beta chain originates from a study of T-cell memory formation after mild COVID-19. Across the whole study: Largely, TCR clusters stayed within a single donor. Study outcomes and limitations: Balance between CD4 and CD8 was seen in clones contracting day 15 to 85, and a CD4+ lean was seen in later expanders. For contracting clones, CD4+ ones sat mainly in CM and EM, CD8+ in EMRA.

TCRdb used MiXCR to reprocess the 5' RACE reads, holding one entry per CDR3 protein. The repertoire holds almost 350,000 distinct CDR3 sequences, with about 20% as singletons. V gave up 4 bases and J gave up 3 bases; unmatched junction bases: 7. Germline V gene sequence: CDR1 SGHTS, CDR2 YDEGEE. The CDR3 is 15 amino acids. Of note for this clonotype: Its cognate antigen is unknown.

Sequences were obtained from PBMCs or a T cell subset sorted from them (not recorded which). The V gene is TRBV5-8, the J gene TRBJ2-1, with TRBD1 matching 7 bases. This TCR came from a man aged 18 to 29 who had mild COVID-19 (a few samples of this study predate the infection). Cell type and time point are not known. CDR3 in amino acids: CASSPRGQYYNEQFF. The CDR3 coding sequence is TGTGCCAGCAGCCCGAGGGGACAGTACTACAATGAGCAGTTCTTC.